This passage covers 8 T cell receptor beta chains from one sample sequenced in a study of T cell responses to AZD1222 COVID-19 vaccine. This table comes from immunoSEQ multiplex PCR, and its TCRdb copy is limited to in-frame clones, with some not included. The top ten clones hold approximately 3.1% of a sample with fewer than 150,000 clones, approximately 93% of them seen once. The starting material was peripheral blood, obtained on day 0 of AZD1222 vaccination. The receptor source for this set is an adult in good health.

As regards this clone: This CDR3 is also generated by other DNA sequences in the sample. The V and J genes are TRBV5-1 and TRBJ2-7; TRBD2 matches 14 bases. V lost 3 bases, J lost 3 bases, and 2 bases stayed unmatched. The CDR3 consists of 15 residues. Per germline, CDR1 SGHRS and CDR2 YFSETQ. The CDR3 is CASSSGTSGSYEQYF. The CDR3 DNA reads TGCGCCAGCAGCTCGGGGACTAGCGGGAGCTACGAGCAGTACTTC.

Here the CDR3 reads CASSLDMTGLEQYF. The CDR3 region has the DNA TGCGCCAGCAGCTTGGACATGACAGGGCTCGAGCAGTACTTC. The V call is TRBV5-1, the J call TRBJ2-7, with 7 bases aligning to TRBD1. CDR1 SGHRS and CDR2 YFSETQ come from the germline V gene. J was trimmed by 6 bases and V by 0 bases; bases with no gene match: 6. This CDR3 is built from 14 residues.

There are a few counts of this clone. The CDR3 coding sequence is TGTGCCAGCAGCTTAGTGGCAGGGCCCAGCTCCTACGAGCAGTACTTC. Protein product: CASSLVAGPSSYEQYF. The gene calls are TRBV7-2 and TRBJ2-7; tentatively, D is TRBD1 (5 bases). Germline V gives CDR1 SGHTA, CDR2 FQGNSA. The CDR3 spans 16 residues. Trimming took off 1 base at V and 0 bases at J, with 13 bases between the two ends.

This clone was counted once. This rearrangement joins TRBV5-1 to TRBJ1-2; maybe TRBD1 (6 bases). Germline CDR1 SGHRS, CDR2 YFSETQ. The V end lost 2 bases, the J end lost 4 bases, and 12 bases lay between the germline ends. This CDR3 is built from 14 residues. CDR3 sequence reads: CASSLNRVSYGYTF. CDR3 nucleotides: TGCGCCAGCAGCTTAAACAGGGTTAGCTATGGCTACACCTTC.

The genes are TRBV19 and TRBJ2-5; 11 nucleotides match TRBD2. The CDR3 totals 16 residues. Germline CDR1 and CDR2: LNHDA and SQIVND (reference sequence). V shed 3 bases, J shed 4 bases, and the junction held 7 bases outside the gene matches. CDR3 region: CASSITSGSRIETQYF. The CDR3 DNA sequence: TGTGCCAGTAGTATCACTAGCGGGAGTAGGATAGAGACCCAGTACTTC.

The genes are TRBV4-2 and TRBJ2-3; TRBD2 matches at 9 bases. CDR1 LGHNA and CDR2 YNFKEQ come from the germline V gene. The trim removed 1 base at V and 6 bases at J, leaving 11 bases unmatched. CDR3 length: 17 amino acids. The CDR3 sequence: CASSQGFLAGIEDTQYF. For the CDR3, the DNA is TGTGCCAGCAGCCAAGGGTTCCTAGCGGGAATCGAGGATACGCAGTATTTT.

This chain joins TRBV11-3 and TRBJ2-2; 7 nucleotides align to TRBD1. CDR3 length: 16 residues. Germline V gene sequence: CDR1 SGHNT, CDR2 YENEEA. J gave up 7 bases and V 1 base, and 9 bases lay outside the gene matches. For the CDR3, the DNA is TGTGCCAGCAGCTTAGCGTCCGGGACAGAGGACGGGGAGCTGTTTTTT. It specifies CASSLASGTEDGELFF.

The CDR3 sequence: CASSLVGTTEQFF. Written as DNA, the CDR3 is TGTGCCAGCAGTTTGGTCGGGACAACCGAGCAGTTCTTC. The V and J genes are TRBV6-2 or TRBV6-3 and TRBJ2-1, with D possibly TRBD1 on 6 matching bases. Trimming left V 4 bases short and J 10 bases short, with 14 bases between. The CDR3 is 13 amino acids. CDR1 and CDR2 (germline): MNHEY, SVGEGT.